Listed below are T cell receptor beta chains from one sample, sequenced in a study of patients and donors after allogeneic stem cell transplantation. TCRdb called the RT-PCR reads again in MiXCR, with one record for every CDR3 protein. The sample has roughly 41,000 distinct CDR3 sequences; roughly 30% are singletons. Sequenced sample: blood, either unsorted or a sorted T cell fraction (not recorded which). The receptors derive from a human donor who was either an allogeneic HSCT recipient or a stem cell or donor lymphocyte infusion donor (not recorded which). It is not recorded whose cells these are; they may come from a transplant donor. Each CDR3 is given with its conserved first and last residue. The D gene is left open where the match is weak. Clone size is stated in some rows and not others, as once, few, many or a class when expanded.

>TRBD1|TRBJ2-7|NA|TRBV7-6
CASSRGQGTSEQYF
TGTGCCAGCAGCCGAGGACAGGGGACCTCCGAGCAGTACTTC
>NA|TRBJ1-1|NA|TRBV6-6
CASRFGGGNTEAFF
TGTGCCAGCAGATTCGGAGGGGGAAACACTGAAGCTTTCTTT
>TRBD1|TRBJ1-4|NA|TRBV12-5
CASGLVQGISEKLFF
TGTGCTAGTGGTTTGGTACAGGGGATAAGTGAAAAACTGTTTTTT
>TRBD1|TRBJ2-7|NA|TRBV20-1
CSARSFSKTGRTYEQYF
TGCAGTGCTAGATCATTCTCAAAGACAGGGAGAACTTACGAGCAGTACTTC
>TRBD1|TRBJ1-2|few|TRBV6-2/TRBV6-3
CASSYSGQGASGYTF
TGTGCCAGCAGTTACTCGGGACAGGGGGCGAGTGGCTACACCTTC
>TRBD2|TRBJ2-1|NA|TRBV12-3/TRBV12-4
CASSPRLAGYLYNEQFF
TGTGCCAGCAGTCCACGACTAGCGGGGTACCTGTACAATGAGCAGTTCTTC
>TRBD2|TRBJ2-4|NA|TRBV28
CASSSRGGAKNIQYF
TGTGCCAGCAGTTCACGGGGGGGGGCCAAAAACATTCAGTACTTT
>TRBD2|TRBJ2-7|few|TRBV20-1
CSAPRGLAGFYEQYF
TGCAGTGCTCCGCGGGGGCTAGCGGGCTTCTACGAGCAGTACTTC
>TRBD1|TRBJ1-5|NA|TRBV20-1
CSARRQGTNQPQHF
TGCAGTGCTAGACGACAGGGGACAAATCAGCCCCAGCATTTT
>NA|TRBJ1-1|many|TRBV25-1
CASSESTGYMNTEAFF
TGTGCCAGCAGTGAATCCACAGGTTATATGAACACTGAAGCTTTCTTT
>TRBD2|TRBJ2-3|once|TRBV27
CASSLSAGIAGIGDTQYF
TGTGCCAGCAGTTTATCGGCCGGGATAGCGGGTATTGGAGATACGCAGTATTTT
>TRBD2|TRBJ2-5|NA|TRBV12-3/TRBV12-4
CASSLGLAGSSGTQYF
TGTGCCAGCAGTTTGGGGCTAGCGGGGAGTTCCGGGACCCAGTACTTC
>NA|TRBJ1-2|few|TRBV28
CASSLLGSYTF
TGTGCCAGCAGTTTACTAGGGTCCTACACCTTC
>TRBD2|TRBJ2-3|few|TRBV10-3
CAIGPLTGGPQDTQYF
TGTGCCATCGGGCCTCTAACGGGAGGGCCCCAAGATACGCAGTATTTT
>TRBD1|TRBJ1-2|many|TRBV6-2/TRBV6-3
CASTRQGQGYTF
TGTGCCAGCACCCGACAGGGGCAGGGCTACACCTTC
>TRBD1|TRBJ1-2|NA|TRBV6-2/TRBV6-3
CASNTGGIGYTF
TGTGCCAGCAATACAGGGGGAATCGGCTACACCTTC
>TRBD2|TRBJ2-1|NA|TRBV7-8
CASSLDGLAGQSYNEQFF
TGTGCCAGCAGCTTGGATGGGCTAGCGGGACAGTCCTACAATGAGCAGTTCTTC
>NA|TRBJ2-3|NA|TRBV5-1
CASSPRTAFSTDTQYF
TGCGCCAGCAGCCCACGGACAGCCTTTAGCACAGATACGCAGTATTTT
>NA|TRBJ1-5|few|TRBV7-9
CASSLSGRRQPQHF
TGTGCCAGCAGCTTATCGGGGCGGCGGCAGCCCCAGCATTTT
>NA|TRBJ2-5|NA|TRBV29-1
CSVEVRGPKIKTQYF
TGCAGCGTTGAGGTCAGGGGCCCCAAGATAAAGACCCAGTACTTC
>NA|TRBJ1-2|NA|TRBV5-7
CASSFKADGYTF
TGTGCCAGCAGCTTTAAGGCCGATGGCTACACCTTC
>NA|TRBJ2-2|NA|TRBV3-1
CASSQIGELFF
TGTGCCAGCAGCCAAATCGGGGAGCTGTTTTTT
>TRBD2|TRBJ2-7|once|TRBV5-1
CASSVAGTTYEQYF
TGCGCCAGCAGCGTAGCGGGCACGACCTACGAGCAGTACTTC
>NA|TRBJ1-2|NA|TRBV29-1
CSVDKPRGTNYGYTF
TGCAGCGTCGACAAACCCCGCGGGACTAACTATGGCTACACCTTC
>NA|TRBJ2-2|NA|TRBV29-1
CSVEHEDTGELFF
TGCAGCGTTGAGCATGAGGACACCGGGGAGCTGTTTTTT
>NA|TRBJ1-2|many|TRBV4-3
CASSQDHTYGYTF
TGCGCCAGCAGCCAAGATCACACTTATGGCTACACCTTC
>NA|TRBJ1-2|many|TRBV28
CASLSLAGPANYGYTF
TGTGCCAGCCTCTCATTGGCGGGGCCGGCTAACTATGGCTACACCTTC
>NA|TRBJ1-5|NA|TRBV29-1
CSVCTRQLRDNNQPQHF
TGCAGCGTTTGCACCCGACAGTTAAGGGACAACAATCAGCCCCAGCATTTT
>TRBD2|TRBJ2-7|once|TRBV10-3
CAISPRENEQYF
TGTGCCATCAGTCCGCGGGAGAACGAGCAGTACTTC
>NA|TRBJ2-7|NA|TRBV4-2
CASSPGPQGVSSYEQYF
TGTGCCAGCAGCCCGGGCCCCCAGGGAGTGAGCTCCTACGAGCAGTACTTC
>TRBD2|TRBJ2-3|few|TRBV5-6
CASSSLTSGSDTQYF
TGTGCCAGCAGCTCCCTGACTAGCGGGAGTGATACGCAGTATTTT
>NA|TRBJ1-3|NA|TRBV20-1
CSARDSKGPTSGNTIYF
TGCAGTGCTAGAGATTCCAAGGGACCTACCTCTGGAAACACCATATATTTT
>NA|TRBJ1-1|few|TRBV29-1
CSVEGTDFNTEAFF
TGCAGCGTTGAAGGGACAGACTTCAACACTGAAGCTTTCTTT
>NA|TRBJ2-5|few|TRBV7-2
CASSFPGVQTQYF
TGTGCCAGCAGCTTTCCAGGGGTACAGACCCAGTACTTC
>NA|TRBJ1-1|NA|TRBV14
CASSQDVRTEAFF
TGTGCCAGCAGCCAAGATGTTCGGACTGAAGCTTTCTTT
>NA|TRBJ1-1|medium-sized|TRBV7-9
CASSPLGGSGEAFF
TGTGCCAGCAGCCCGCTAGGGGGGTCTGGTGAAGCTTTCTTT
>TRBD2|TRBJ2-1|NA|TRBV27
CASSRTSGSSYNEQFF
TGTGCCAGCAGTAGAACTAGCGGAAGCTCCTACAATGAGCAGTTCTTC
>NA|TRBJ2-7|few|TRBV28
CASSFQGGLLLRYEQYF
TGTGCCAGCAGTTTTCAGGGAGGACTTCTCCTTCGCTACGAGCAGTACTTC
>NA|TRBJ2-3|few|TRBV5-6
CASRWNRVWGLSTDTQYF
TGTGCCAGCAGATGGAATCGGGTATGGGGCCTTAGCACAGATACGCAGTATTTT
>NA|TRBJ2-3|NA|TRBV28
CASSLPGSQADTQYF
TGTGCCAGCAGTTTACCCGGGAGTCAAGCCGATACGCAGTATTTT
>TRBD2|TRBJ2-1|few|TRBV4-1
CASSQEGLAGVSALFF
TGCGCCAGCAGCCAAGAAGGACTAGCGGGAGTTTCCGCGCTGTTCTTC
>NA|TRBJ2-1|NA|TRBV2
CASSLFTGYNEQFF
TGTGCCAGCAGCCTCTTTACAGGGTACAATGAGCAGTTCTTC
>NA|TRBJ1-5|NA|TRBV12-3/TRBV12-4
CASSLAGRGNQPQHF
TGTGCCAGCAGCCTGGCCGGAAGGGGCAATCAGCCCCAGCATTTT
>NA|TRBJ1-5|NA|TRBV6-4
CASSDQGGQPQHF
TGTGCCAGCAGTGATCAGGGTGGGCAGCCCCAGCATTTT
>NA|TRBJ1-1|NA|TRBV15
CATSRDRDTEAFF
TGTGCCACCAGCAGAGATCGCGACACTGAAGCTTTCTTT
>TRBD1|TRBJ2-1|medium-sized|TRBV29-1
CSVVGTGRDEQFF
TGCAGCGTTGTAGGGACAGGGCGAGATGAGCAGTTCTTC
>NA|TRBJ2-7|NA|TRBV10-3
CAISESWTGSYEQYF
TGTGCCATCAGTGAGTCGTGGACGGGGAGCTACGAGCAGTACTTC
>TRBD1|TRBJ2-7|NA|TRBV28
CASSERVDRGYEQYF
TGTGCCAGCAGTGAGAGAGTAGACAGGGGTTACGAGCAGTACTTC
>NA|TRBJ1-3|many|TRBV5-1
CASRRGTGNTIYF
TGCGCCAGCAGAAGGGGGACTGGAAACACCATATATTTT
>TRBD2|TRBJ2-3|NA|TRBV7-3
CASSPPGLAGTDTQYF
TGTGCCAGCAGCCCGCCGGGACTAGCCGGCACAGATACGCAGTATTTT
>NA|TRBJ2-7|NA|TRBV4-1
CASSQDVAIGYEQYF
TGCGCCAGCAGCCAAGATGTCGCGATTGGGTACGAGCAGTACTTC
>NA|TRBJ1-3|few|TRBV3-1
CASSRQGTSGNTIYF
TGTGCCAGCAGCCGTCAGGGGACCTCTGGAAACACCATATATTTT
>NA|TRBJ2-1|few|TRBV19
CASSIQGYYNEQFF
TGTGCCAGTAGTATTCAAGGGTACTACAATGAGCAGTTCTTC
>TRBD2|TRBJ2-5|NA|TRBV12-3/TRBV12-4
CASSKRPGGSTQETQYF
TGTGCCAGCAGTAAAAGACCGGGAGGCAGCACCCAAGAGACCCAGTACTTC
>TRBD1|TRBJ1-1|NA|TRBV6-5
CASMQTGGDTEAFF
TGTGCCAGCATGCAGACAGGGGGAGACACTGAAGCTTTCTTT